This section outlines one TCR beta chain sequence together with its context. Its antigen remains unidentified. No per-base quality is available; no much larger clone lies one base away. The data stem from a study of CD4 T cells in relation to SARS-CoV-2 and coronaviruses (dated by TCRdb to the early 2020s). Turning to the overall study: In the ViraFEST assay, PBMCs were cultured with antigen for about 9 days, after which TCR beta CDR3s were sequenced to identify clonal expansions specific to the antigen. The roughly twelve convalescent patients included 8 males and 4 females; two subjects were Hispanic. Patient-derived lymphoblastoid cell lines were used to map the HLA restriction of shared crossreactive spike epitopes. For other donors in the study, expansion assays were sequenced with a different, Illumina-based TCR-beta assay. At the level of individual TCR clonotypes, the study measured memory CD4+ T cell crossreactivity between SARS-CoV-2 spike protein and common cold coronavirus spike proteins. A median age of about 35 years, with a range of about 21 to 75 years, was recorded for the full convalescent cohort of around 13 patients. Samples from a few pre-COVID donors and the naive versus memory experiments were sequenced with the Adaptive Biotechnologies TCR-sequencing kit; other data were Illumina-based.

CDR1 SGHTA and CDR2 FQGTGA were looked up in the germline V gene. From the cysteine up to the phenylalanine, the CDR3 has a length of 14 residues. The only DNA kept is the CDR3, 42 bases in frame from the first base. At the junction V is shortened by 0 bases and J by 1 base, with 6 bases in between. To separate naive from memory CD4+ T cells, cryopreserved PBMCs first underwent CD4 enrichment and then EasySep naive CD4+ T cell enrichment. For 9 to 10 days, sorted naive or memory CD4+ T cells (over 9 x 10^4) were cultured at a 1:1 ratio with T cell-depleted PBMCs and CEF peptides. In general, every peptide culture condition was set up in three replicate wells. Ficoll-Paque PLUS gradient centrifugation was used to isolate PBMCs from leukapheresis product or whole blood. The PBMCs went either fresh into the expansion assay or into cryopreservation at -140 degrees C. The QIAamp Micro DNA Kit was used to extract genomic DNA from the CD4+ T cells.

Here is what the overall study found, with its caveats: Since the crossreactivity analysis centred on spike protein, crossreactivity against other viral proteins was not assessed. Sequencing of naive versus memory cells indicated that the assay detects memory recall responses, not primary responses primed during culture. No donor contributed both pre-pandemic and post-infection samples, which limited tracing the source of pre-existing responses. The study was constrained by small numbers of patients and of tested TCRs. Compared with monoreactive clones, crossreactive clones had significantly weaker SARS-CoV-2-driven expansion, a result consistent with antigenic imprinting. Roughly 65% of donors had memory CD4+ clonotypes that crossrecognized SARS-CoV-2 and at least one common cold coronavirus spike.

DNA from CEF-cultured naive and memory CD4+ T cells underwent immunoSEQ TCR-beta sequencing at survey level. As for the authors' bioinformatics: During preprocessing, nonproductive sequences were removed, along with CDR3s that did not begin with C, did not end with F or W, or were shorter than 7 amino acids. The MANAFEST web app was used to call antigen-specific clonotypes on the basis of expansion compared with the reference and with other culture wells. A clone was considered positive if significant expansion relative to the reference culture was observed in 2 of 3 replicate wells at an FDR below 0.05. A further requirement for positive clones was significant expansion compared with all other tandem wells, along with an odds ratio above 5. Cultured and uncultured naive and memory CD4+ repertoires were searched for CDR3s previously identified as spike- and CEF-reactive. After three terminal residues were trimmed from each end, CDR3 homology was quantified as pairwise Levenshtein distance using the stringdist R package. What TCRdb holds here is the immuneACCESS table cut down to in-frame rearrangements. Part of the clones is not present; checked against another copy, under half of the missing clones reflect an unresolved V gene, and the others are unexplained. V and J calls and clone size are copied from that table; D and trimming were computed from the DNA. Here the sample has over 35,000 clones; 77% occur a single time. Just over 20% of the sample goes to the ten largest clones.

The TCR was taken from an adult with COVID-19. Material: memory CD4+ T cells from PBMCs, cultured in vitro. Explained via the paper, the cell subset or site label denotes: memory (non-naive) CD4+ T cells. The rearrangement combines TRBV7-3 with TRBJ2-5; TRBD2 is a possible D gene, resting on 6 matching bases. Here is the DNA: TGTGCCAGCAGCTTAACGGGGGGCCAAGAGACCCAGTACTTC. This is translated as CASSLTGGQETQYF.